The sequence of this TCR beta chain was determined in a study of PD-1 blockade in mismatch repair-deficient tumors. Of note for this clone: No antigen is known for it.

There are 16 residues in the CDR3. J lost 0 bases, V lost 0 bases, and 1 base had no gene match. Germline-derived CDR1 and CDR2 are SGHRS and YFSETQ. Time point reported: identical roughly ten-day culture without peptide (control). The protocol was immunoSEQ multiplex PCR, while the TCRdb copy is restricted to in-frame clones and leaves out a portion. This table has over 11,000 clones, just over 85% appearing once. This chain links TRBV5-1 with TRBJ2-1; 9 nucleotides align to TRBD2. The clonotype was recovered from an adult with mismatch repair-deficient cancer. Sequenced here: cells cultured in vitro, sampled from a patient treated with pembrolizumab. CDR3 residues: CASSLVSGSSYNEQFF. For the CDR3, the DNA is TGCGCCAGCAGCTTGGTTAGCGGGAGCTCCTACAATGAGCAGTTCTTC.